This T cell receptor (beta chain) was obtained from a study of Ad26.COV2.S vaccination and SARS-CoV-2 variants. Points from the study as a whole: Reportedly, spike-specific CD8+ and CD4+ T cell responses achieved substantial breadth once vaccination had taken place.

In germline, CDR1 is SGHVS, CDR2 FNYEAQ. Trimming removed 6 bases from V and 1 base from J, with 17 bases in between. The CDR3 sequence is 16 residues long. The repertoire was sequenced with immunoSEQ multiplex PCR; TCRdb's copy has only in-frame clones and lacks some. Here the sample spans 350,000 to 500,000 clones, roughly 87% being singletons. Details on this clone: Its target is unknown.

Treatment here: approximately 18 received Ad26.COV2.S at low or high dose, single or two shots; 5 received placebo; per-sample allocation not given. All samples were drawn on day 63, counting from the first vaccine or placebo injection. This person who donated was an adult of 18-55 years in Boston. The J gene is TRBJ2-3, the V gene TRBV7-6; D might be TRBD1 (6 bases). The source of this sequence is a person between 18 and 65 years old who received the Ad26.COV2.S COVID-19 vaccine or a placebo. The sample was peripheral blood, taken in a trial of Ad26.COV2.S vaccine versus placebo. This CDR3 reads CASSLRTAVGTDTQYF. CDR3 in DNA: TGTGCCAGCAGTCTTCGGACAGCCGTCGGCACAGATACGCAGTATTTT.